A selection of T cell receptor beta chains follows, all from one sample in a study of CD4 T cells in relation to SARS-CoV-2 and coronaviruses. The method was immunoSEQ multiplex PCR; TCRdb's version includes in-frame clones alone and lacks a portion of them. The sample lists roughly 71,000 clones; about 90% were seen once. The sample was memory CD4+ T cells from PBMCs. These TCRs come from a human donor in good health. Each CDR3 is given with its conserved first and last residue. A D gene is named only where the DNA matches it firmly. Some rows have no size entry. The others give once, few or many, or a class for an expanded clone.

TRBV19,TRBJ2-7,TRBD2,few,TGTGCCAGTAGTATTCGACTAGCGGGAGGACAAAGAGAGGAGCAGTACTTC,CASSIRLAGGQREEQYF
TRBV5-4,TRBJ2-1,TRBD2,NA,TGTGCCAGCAGCAACCAGCGGGGGGCCTACAATGAGCAGTTCTTC,CASSNQRGAYNEQFF
TRBV18,TRBJ2-5,NA,NA,TGTGCCAGCTCACCGGGAAGTGGCAGCAAGGGAGAGACCCAGTACTTC,CASSPGSGSKGETQYF
TRBV10-3,TRBJ2-1,TRBD2,NA,TGTGCCATCAGTGAGCAGTCTAGCGGGGGGGGTATCTACAATGAGCAGTTCTTC,CAISEQSSGGGIYNEQFF
TRBV15,TRBJ2-7,NA,NA,TGTGCCACCAGCAGAGACGGGGTTTCCTACGAGCAGTACTTC,CATSRDGVSYEQYF
TRBV5-1,TRBJ2-2,TRBD2,NA,TGCGCCAGCAGCTTGGGACTAGCGGCAAACACCGGGGAGCTGTTTTTT,CASSLGLAANTGELFF
TRBV9,TRBJ2-3,TRBD1,NA,TGTGCCAGCAGCGTAGGACAGGGGACAGATACGCAGTATTTT,CASSVGQGTDTQYF
TRBV18,TRBJ2-7,NA,NA,TGTGCCAGCTCACCCCCCGGTGGGGTTAGGGAGCAGTACTTC,CASSPPGGVREQYF
TRBV6-1,TRBJ2-5,NA,NA,TGTGCCAGCAGTGATTATGGGCAAGAGACCCAGTACTTC,CASSDYGQETQYF
TRBV12-3/TRBV12-4,TRBJ2-7,NA,NA,TGTGCCAGCAGTTTGAGTCCGCTCTACGAGCAGTACTTC,CASSLSPLYEQYF
TRBV10-3,TRBJ1-5,NA,NA,TGTGCCATCAGCAGGGACCCCCAAGGGCAGCCCCAGCATTTT,CAISRDPQGQPQHF
TRBV7-9,TRBJ2-2,NA,NA,TGTGCCAGCAGCCAGCCGAGAATTCGGCCCGGGGAGCTGTTTTTT,CASSQPRIRPGELFF
TRBV18,TRBJ2-3,NA,NA,TGTGCCAGCTCACCCCAATGGGGAGATACGCAGTATTTT,CASSPQWGDTQYF
TRBV6-8,TRBJ1-5,NA,NA,TGTGCCAGCAGTTATGGGGGGCGGCCTAGCAATCAGCCCCAGCATTTT,CASSYGGRPSNQPQHF
TRBV5-6,TRBJ1-2,NA,NA,TGTGCCAGCAGCCCACTCGCGGGGTCCCACCCGTATGGCTACACCTTC,CASSPLAGSHPYGYTF
TRBV27,TRBJ2-5,NA,NA,TGTGCCAGCAGTTTTGGGACATTGAAGACCCAGTACTTC,CASSFGTLKTQYF
TRBV2,TRBJ1-4,NA,NA,TGTGCCAGCACCGGGGGGCAATACGAAAAACTGTTTTTT,CASTGGQYEKLFF
TRBV5-6,TRBJ1-4,NA,NA,TGTGCCAGCAGCCCGCGGATAGGCAGTTCAAATGAAAAACTGTTTTTT,CASSPRIGSSNEKLFF
TRBV5-1,TRBJ1-6,TRBD1,once,TGCGCCAGCAGCCCTTTAGAGGACAGGGGGATTTCACCCCTCCACTTT,CASSPLEDRGISPLHF
TRBV9,TRBJ1-1,NA,NA,TGTGCCAGCAGCGTAACCGGGGGCAGCCACACTGAAGCTTTCTTT,CASSVTGGSHTEAFF